A selection of T cell receptor beta chains follows, all from one sample in a study of response to subunit inactivated influenza vaccine. From the RT-PCR reads, TCRdb called clonotypes with MiXCR, one entry per CDR3 protein. Of 550,000 to 800,000 distinct CDR3 sequences in the sample, about a sixth were seen once. The starting material was PBMCs from blood, obtained 11 to 12 days after vaccination. These TCRs come from a man between 45 and 60 years old who received an inactivated influenza vaccine. CDR3s include the opening cysteine and the closing phenylalanine or tryptophan. D genes are given only for firm matches. For some rows the clone size is stated as once, few or many, or as a class when expanded; others skip it.

J	V	size	D	CDR3	DNA
TRBJ2-1	TRBV20-1	-	-	CSASGGSWGTYNEQFF	TGCAGTGCTAGTGGGGGTAGCTGGGGTACGTACAATGAGCAGTTCTTC
TRBJ2-5	TRBV18	once	-	CASSPDFLEETQYF	TGTGCCAGCTCACCAGACTTTCTGGAAGAGACCCAGTACTTC
TRBJ2-7	TRBV7-6	-	TRBD2	CASSVLTSGSLIVEQYF	TGTGCCAGCAGCGTCCTGACTAGCGGGTCCCTAATCGTAGAGCAGTACTTC
TRBJ2-3	TRBV10-3	-	-	CALKGQGEDTQYF	TGTGCCCTTAAAGGGCAGGGCGAAGATACGCAGTATTTT
TRBJ2-3	TRBV6-5	-	-	CASSYPDKTDTQYF	TGTGCCAGCAGTTACCCGGACAAGACAGATACGCAGTATTTT
TRBJ2-1	TRBV20-1	-	-	CSASGRVWNNEQFF	TGCAGTGCTAGTGGGCGGGTCTGGAACAATGAGCAGTTCTTC
TRBJ2-1	TRBV7-6	few	TRBD1	CASSFITGEYNEQFF	TGTGCCAGCAGCTTCATTACAGGGGAGTACAATGAGCAGTTCTTC
TRBJ1-2	TRBV3-1	many	-	CASSQVVHYGYTF	TGTGCCAGCAGCCAAGTTGTGCACTATGGCTACACCTTC
TRBJ2-1	TRBV29-1	few	-	CSAPAASVGSEQFF	TGCAGCGCCCCCGCGGCTAGCGTTGGTTCTGAGCAGTTCTTC
TRBJ1-2	TRBV10-3	few	-	CAISVAGTRLFGYTF	TGTGCCATCAGTGTCGCCGGGACAAGGCTGTTTGGCTACACCTTC
TRBJ1-3	TRBV7-2	-	TRBD1	CASSPRGLGPGNTIYF	TGTGCCAGCAGCCCCAGGGGGCTGGGTCCTGGAAACACCATATATTTT
TRBJ2-1	TRBV12-3/TRBV12-4	once	TRBD2	CASSSPKSSGGEQFF	TGTGCCAGCAGTTCCCCCAAATCTAGCGGAGGTGAGCAGTTCTTC
TRBJ2-1	TRBV30	-	-	CAWKKRGRQSLYNEQFF	TGTGCCTGGAAAAAACGGGGGAGGCAGTCCCTTTACAATGAGCAGTTCTTC
TRBJ2-5	TRBV5-4	-	-	CASSLQAEETQYF	TGTGCCAGCAGCTTGCAGGCAGAGGAGACCCAGTACTTC
TRBJ1-1	TRBV5-1	many	-	CASSFGSGVTEAFF	TGCGCCAGCAGCTTTGGTAGTGGAGTCACTGAAGCTTTCTTT
TRBJ2-6	TRBV20-1	-	-	CSARVAGSSGANVLTF	TGCAGTGCTAGAGTGGCGGGAAGCTCTGGGGCCAACGTCCTGACTTTC
TRBJ1-1	TRBV20-1	many	-	CSASPGINTEAFF	TGCAGTGCTAGTCCGGGGATTAACACTGAAGCTTTCTTT
TRBJ2-3	TRBV4-3	few	TRBD1	CASSQVGQGGTDTQYF	TGCGCCAGCAGCCAAGTGGGACAGGGGGGCACAGATACGCAGTATTTT
TRBJ2-7	TRBV7-2	few	-	CASSLGGGQYF	TGTGCCAGCAGCTTAGGCGGTGGGCAGTACTTC
TRBJ2-1	TRBV15	-	TRBD2	CATSARTSGGHNEQFF	TGTGCCACCAGCGCTCGGACTAGCGGGGGCCACAATGAGCAGTTCTTC
TRBJ2-7	TRBV15	few	-	CATSSGGTYEQYF	TGTGCCACCAGCAGTGGCGGAACCTACGAGCAGTACTTC
TRBJ2-1	TRBV7-2	-	TRBD2	CASSPTSGGSNEQFF	TGTGCCAGCAGCCCTACTAGCGGGGGGAGCAATGAGCAGTTCTTC
TRBJ2-1	TRBV20-1	many	TRBD2	CSASPQGLGSYNEQFF	TGCAGTGCTAGCCCTCAGGGACTAGGGTCCTACAATGAGCAGTTCTTC
TRBJ2-2	TRBV6-6	few	-	CASSHKGELFF	TGTGCCAGCAGCCACAAGGGGGAGCTGTTTTTT
TRBJ2-1	TRBV5-1	many	-	CASRPTAYNEQFF	TGCGCCAGCCGGCCTACTGCCTACAATGAGCAGTTCTTC
TRBJ2-7	TRBV7-8	-	TRBD1	CASSLGDRVSEQYF	TGTGCCAGCAGCTTGGGGGACAGGGTTTCCGAGCAGTACTTC
TRBJ2-5	TRBV19	-	-	CASSIVQQETQYF	TGTGCCAGTAGTATAGTACAGCAAGAGACCCAGTACTTC
TRBJ2-3	TRBV5-1	-	TRBD2	CASSLVASGRADTQYF	TGCGCCAGCAGCTTGGTCGCTAGCGGGAGGGCAGATACGCAGTATTTT
TRBJ2-5	TRBV28	-	TRBD2	CASSSGGFRETQYF	TGTGCCAGCAGCAGCGGGGGGTTCCGAGAGACCCAGTACTTC
TRBJ2-1	TRBV29-1	few	-	CSVASSGNEQFF	TGCAGCGTTGCTTCAAGCGGCAATGAGCAGTTCTTC
TRBJ1-1	TRBV23-1	few	-	CASSQPGGDTEAFF	TGCGCCAGCAGTCAGCCGGGGGGCGATACTGAAGCTTTCTTT
TRBJ2-3	TRBV5-4	-	TRBD2	CASSLDSGGGSDTQYF	TGTGCCAGCAGCTTGGATTCGGGGGGGGGGTCAGATACGCAGTATTTT
TRBJ1-6	TRBV27	few	TRBD1	CASSLSIGDRAYNSPLHF	TGTGCCAGCAGTTTATCGATCGGGGACAGAGCTTATAATTCACCCCTCCACTTT
TRBJ1-1	TRBV20-1	-	-	CSARAGGWNTEAFF	TGCAGTGCTAGAGCGGGGGGATGGAACACTGAAGCTTTCTTT
TRBJ1-2	TRBV28	few	TRBD1	CASSLINKQGHYGYTF	TGTGCCAGCAGTCTCATAAACAAACAGGGGCACTATGGCTACACCTTC
TRBJ1-1	TRBV5-1	many	TRBD1	CASSPDRGPEAFF	TGCGCCAGCAGCCCCGACAGGGGGCCTGAAGCTTTCTTT
TRBJ2-7	TRBV6-5	few	-	CASSYRSQGHEQYF	TGTGCCAGCAGTTATCGTTCCCAGGGCCACGAGCAGTACTTC
TRBJ1-4	TRBV20-1	many	TRBD1	CSARDEDRAILNEKLFF	TGCAGTGCTAGAGACGAGGACAGGGCCATCCTCAATGAAAAACTGTTTTTT
TRBJ1-5	TRBV5-4	-	-	CASSLFFVQSYNQPQHF	TGTGCCAGCAGCTTGTTCTTCGTACAGAGCTACAATCAGCCCCAGCATTTT
TRBJ2-3	TRBV7-9	-	-	CASSLVYSDTQYF	TGTGCCAGCAGCTTAGTCTACTCGGATACGCAGTATTTT
TRBJ2-5	TRBV29-1	-	-	CSVEDLGDSHSHF	TGCAGCGTTGAAGATCTAGGTGACAGCCATTCCCACTTC
TRBJ2-2	TRBV9	many	TRBD2	CASSVVSGRAGELFF	TGTGCCAGCAGCGTAGTAAGCGGGAGGGCCGGGGAGCTGTTTTTT
TRBJ2-5	TRBV7-8	few	-	CASSLVLKETQYF	TGTGCCAGCAGCTTAGTCCTGAAAGAGACCCAGTACTTC
TRBJ2-7	TRBV5-1	-	TRBD2	CASSLAAAGVGEQYF	TGCGCCAGCAGCTTGGCCGCAGCGGGAGTCGGCGAGCAGTACTTC
TRBJ2-1	TRBV20-1	few	-	CSARIIRRASSYNEQFF	TGCAGTGCTAGGATCATCCGGCGGGCCAGCTCCTACAATGAGCAGTTCTTC
TRBJ2-1	TRBV30	-	-	CAWRRVGFDNEQFF	TGTGCCTGGAGAAGGGTAGGATTTGACAATGAGCAGTTCTTC
TRBJ2-3	TRBV20-1	-	TRBD2	CSAAGGGTDTQYF	TGCAGTGCTGCCGGGGGGGGCACAGATACGCAGTATTTT
TRBJ2-5	TRBV20-1	-	TRBD1	CSARRRQGETQYF	TGCAGTGCTAGAAGGCGACAGGGCGAGACCCAGTACTTC